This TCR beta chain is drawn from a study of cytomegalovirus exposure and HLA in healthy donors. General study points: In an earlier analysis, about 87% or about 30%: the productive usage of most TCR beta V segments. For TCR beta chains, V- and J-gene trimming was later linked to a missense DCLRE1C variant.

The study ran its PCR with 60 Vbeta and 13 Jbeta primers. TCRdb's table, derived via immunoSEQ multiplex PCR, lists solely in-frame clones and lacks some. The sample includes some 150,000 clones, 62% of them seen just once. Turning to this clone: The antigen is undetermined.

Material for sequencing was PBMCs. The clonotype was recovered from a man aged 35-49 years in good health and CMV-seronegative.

The CDR3 DNA reads TGTGCCAGCAGCGCCGACAGGGGGAATAATTCACCCCTCCACTTT. Translated: CASSADRGNNSPLHF. The chain joins TRBV7-9 to TRBJ1-6, with 9 positions matching TRBD1. The trim removed 5 bases at V and 5 bases at J, leaving 4 bases unmatched. CDR1 and CDR2 from the germline V gene are SEHNR and FQNEAQ (reference sequence). The CDR3 totals 15 residues.